The 32 T cell receptor beta chains below come from one sample, sequenced in a study of T-cell reconstitution after alpha-beta-depleted transplantation in children. The TCRbeta library was prepared with unique molecular identifiers. TCRdb ran MiXCR on the PCR reads and lists one entry per CDR3 protein. The sample holds 200,000 to 250,000 distinct CDR3 sequences, approximately 10% seen once. Sequences were derived from PBMCs, sampled before TCRalphabeta/CD19-depleted stem cell transplant. These receptor sequences come from a child less than two years old with acute myeloid leukemia, due to receive a stem cell transplant.

The chain recombines TRBV5-1 with TRBJ2-5, with TRBD2 as a possible D gene (5 bases). Germline CDR1 SGHRS, CDR2 YFSETQ. This CDR3 contains 15 residues. Trimming pared 2 bases from V and 1 base from J, leaving 12 bases between. The CDR3 spells CASSFRPGIQETQYF. The CDR3 nucleotides are TGCGCCAGCAGCTTCAGGCCCGGGATCCAAGAGACCCAGTACTTC.

V gene TRBV5-1 combines with J gene TRBJ2-2; 7 bases map to TRBD1. The CDR3 loop spans 16 amino acids. Germline V gene sequence: CDR1 SGHRS, CDR2 YFSETQ. Germline trimming cut 0 bases from V and 4 bases from J; bases unmatched to any gene: 6. For the CDR3, the DNA is TGCGCCAGCAGCTTGGCACCGGGACAGCCCACCGGGGAGCTGTTTTTT. It is translated as CASSLAPGQPTGELFF.

This clonotype was recorded at least ten times. The J gene is TRBJ2-5, the V gene TRBV9; tentative D call: TRBD1 (5 bases). The CDR3 extends over 17 amino acids. Trimming left V 0 bases short and J 3 bases short, with 18 bases between. CDR1 SGDLS and CDR2 YYNGEE come from the germline V gene. CDR3 sequence (DNA): TGTGCCAGCAGCGTAGCGGCAGGGATTGGCCTTAAAGAGACCCAGTACTTC. Translation gives CASSVAAGIGLKETQYF.

In this sample, this clonotype turned up many times. V usage is TRBV12-3 or TRBV12-4 and J usage is TRBJ1-2, with 9 bases fitting TRBD1. Trimming removed 5 bases from V and 5 bases from J; junction bases left unmatched: 6. This CDR3 spans 14 amino acids. The DNA of the CDR3 is TGTGCCAGCAGTATCTGGGACAGGGTTTATGGCTACACCTTC. Encoded protein: CASSIWDRVYGYTF.

Many counts were recorded for this clonotype. The chain joins TRBV6-1 to TRBJ2-7; 8 bases are a match to TRBD2. This CDR3 contains 13 residues. Germline assignment: CDR1 MNHNS and CDR2 SASEGT. Trimming took 7 bases from V and 3 from J; bases not matched to a gene: 5. CDR3 DNA sequence: TGTGCCAGCATGGCGGGAGGAGGCTACGAGCAGTACTTC. Amino acids: CASMAGGGYEQYF.

Ten or more counts support this clonotype. CDR3 sequence (DNA): TGTGCCAGCAGGGGGGGACTAGCGGGGCCCACAGATACGCAGTATTTT. Its translation is CASRGGLAGPTDTQYF. V usage is TRBV6-1 and J usage is TRBJ2-3; 13 bases line up with TRBD2. Germline V gives CDR1 MNHNS, CDR2 SASEGT. The CDR3 spans 16 residues. V was pared by 6 bases and J by 2 bases, with 5 bases of the junction left unmatched.

Many counts were recorded for this clonotype. The genes are TRBV29-1 and TRBJ2-7; D is possibly TRBD1 (6 bases). Germline CDR1 SQVTM, CDR2 ANQGSEA. V dropped 4 bases and J dropped 3 bases, with 19 bases sitting between them. This CDR3 comprises 15 residues. The CDR3 is CSVGGQPFPHYEQYF. CDR3 coding DNA: TGCAGCGTTGGGGGGCAACCGTTCCCCCACTACGAGCAGTACTTC.

This clonotype was counted ten times or more. The chain recombines TRBV20-1 with TRBJ2-3; TRBD2 matches at 11 bases. The CDR3 is 14 residues long. With V trimmed by 0 bases and J by 4 bases, 0 bases remained unmatched. Germline V gene lookup returns CDR1 DFQATT and CDR2 SNEGSKA (reference sequence). The CDR3 nucleotides are TGCAGTGCTAGAGAACTAGCGGGAGCAGATACGCAGTATTTT. Protein product: CSARELAGADTQYF.

The sample holds many counts of this clonotype. This chain links TRBV20-1 with TRBJ1-4; the match to TRBD1 covers 11 bases. From germline, CDR1 is DFQATT and CDR2 SNEGSKA (reference sequence). Trimming removed 2 bases from V and 8 bases from J; junction bases left unmatched: 7. The CDR3 has 15 amino acids. CDR3 sequence (DNA): TGCAGTGCTAGACGCCCCGGGACAGGGGGAGAAAAACTGTTTTTT. Translation gives CSARRPGTGGEKLFF.

This clonotype was detected ten times or more. This chain joins TRBV24-1 and TRBJ1-5; D is uncertain. Looked up from germline, CDR1 is KGHDR and CDR2 is SFDVKD. V was clipped by 0 bases and J by 2 bases, with 19 bases between them. There are 19 residues in the CDR3. The CDR3 loop is CATSDLQRGISRRNQPQHF. DNA of the CDR3: TGTGCCACCAGTGATTTGCAAAGAGGAATATCGAGACGCAATCAGCCCCAGCATTTT.

This clonotype was detected ten times or more. This chain joins TRBV20-1 and TRBJ2-6; weak D call: TRBD1 (5 bases). CDR1 and CDR2 (germline): DFQATT, SNEGSKA (reference sequence). This CDR3 contains 15 residues. V lost 4 bases and J lost 0, with 10 bases in between. This chain's CDR3 is CSATGPFSGANVLTF. The CDR3, as DNA: TGCAGTGCTACAGGGCCTTTCTCTGGGGCCAACGTCCTGACTTTC.

In this sample, this clonotype turned up many times. The chain joins TRBV20-1 to TRBJ1-6; D is undetermined. Germline V CDR1 and CDR2: DFQATT, SNEGSKA (reference sequence). V was pared by 3 bases and J by 4 bases, with 7 bases between. The CDR3 contains 13 residues. CDR3 sequence (DNA): TGCAGTGCTAGTGAAGATTATAATTCACCCCTCCACTTT. This encodes CSASEDYNSPLHF.

This clonotype was counted at least ten times. CDR3 DNA: TGTGCCAGCAGCTTAGGCGGGCTAAACTATGGCTACACCTTC. This gives the protein CASSLGGLNYGYTF. The rearrangement uses TRBV7-9 and TRBJ1-2; D is unresolved. Germline V CDR1 and CDR2: SEHNR, FQNEAQ (reference sequence). This CDR3 has 14 residues. The V and J ends lost 1 base and 2 bases respectively, with 8 bases between them.

Ten or more counts support this clonotype. The V call is TRBV5-1, the J call TRBJ2-1; D remains unclear. This CDR3 comprises 15 residues. CDR1 SGHRS and CDR2 YFSETQ come from the germline V gene. V was pared by 0 bases and J by 2 bases, with 9 bases between. The CDR3 reads CASSLGGTAYNEQFF. The CDR3 coding sequence is TGCGCCAGCAGCTTGGGGGGTACCGCCTACAATGAGCAGTTCTTC.

This clonotype was detected ten times or more. As DNA, the CDR3 is TGCGCCAGCAGCTTGGCCGTGGGCAGAGTAAGGACTGAAGCTTTCTTT. Protein sequence: CASSLAVGRVRTEAFF. The genes are TRBV5-1 and TRBJ1-1; D remains unclear. The CDR3 length is 16 residues. V was trimmed by 0 bases and J by 5 bases, leaving 17 bases between them. Germline CDR1 SGHRS, CDR2 YFSETQ.

This clonotype has a count of ten or more. The chain links TRBV12-3 or TRBV12-4 to TRBJ1-5; no reliable D call. The V end was cut by 2 bases, the J end by 1 base, with 6 bases between. This CDR3 comprises 14 residues. The chain's CDR3 is CASSLRASNQPQHF. As DNA, the CDR3 is TGTGCCAGCAGTTTAAGGGCCAGCAATCAGCCCCAGCATTTT.

In regard to this clonotype: A much larger clone sits a single nucleotide away, making a read error possible. The chain joins TRBV5-4 to TRBJ2-1, with D unclear. The CDR3 has 16 residues. CDR1 SGHNT and CDR2 YYREEE come from the germline V gene (reference sequence). V lost 4 bases, J lost 0 bases, and 14 bases lay in between. CDR3 in DNA: TGTGCCAGCAGCGTCAGAAGGGTCGGCTCCTACAATGAGCAGTTCTTC. As protein: CASSVRRVGSYNEQFF.

This clonotype was observed many times. The chain joins TRBV19 to TRBJ2-1, with a weak D call TRBD1 (6 bases). CDR1 and CDR2 (germline): LNHDA, SQIVND (reference sequence). The CDR3 is 15 residues long. V lost 5 bases, J lost 4 bases, and 15 bases lay in between. CDR3 sequence (DNA): TGTGCCAGTAGTCCCACAGGGAGAGGTTACAATGAGCAGTTCTTC. Its protein product is CASSPTGRGYNEQFF.

On this clonotype: This may be a read error, as it is one base from a much larger clone. The CDR3 end shows no conserved phenylalanine or tryptophan, and so a read error is likely. The gene calls are TRBV5-6 and TRBJ2-6, with a tentative D call TRBD1 (5 bases). The CDR3 length is 19 residues. Per the germline V gene, CDR1 is SGHDT and CDR2 is YYEEEE. The ends were cut back, 4 bases at V and 3 bases at J, with 23 bases in the middle. The CDR3 nucleotides read TGTGCCAGCAGCAACACCCCTTCGACAGACCCCTTTGGGGCCAACGTCCTGACTCTC. This encodes CASSNTPSTDPFGANVLTL.

This clonotype occurred many times. The gene calls are TRBV5-6 and TRBJ2-5, with D possibly being TRBD1 or TRBD2 (6 bases each). Germline values: CDR1 SGHDT, CDR2 YYEEEE. The CDR3 contains 13 residues. With 1 base removed from V and 4 bases from J, the gap between germline ends came to 8 bases. The CDR3, as DNA: TGTGCCAGCAGCTTGTCGGGGGCAGAGACCCAGTACTTC. It yields the protein CASSLSGAETQYF.

This clonotype was seen repeatedly, ten times or more. The CDR3 DNA is TGTGCCAGCAGCCAAGACCAGGGTCGAGGATCACCCCTCCACTTT. This translates into CASSQDQGRGSPLHF. The chain couples TRBV3-1 to TRBJ1-6, with a possible D match to TRBD1 (5 bases). Germline V gene data show CDR1 as LGHDT and CDR2 as YNNKEL (reference sequence). This CDR3 has 15 amino acids. The V gene lost 0 bases and the J gene lost 10 bases, with 13 bases spanning the gap.

This clonotype was picked up many times. V gene TRBV25-1 combines with J gene TRBJ2-5; no definite D call. This CDR3 is 12 amino acids long. CDR1 is MGHDK, CDR2 SYGVNS, per germline. With 0 bases removed from V and 5 bases from J, the gap between germline ends came to 4 bases. The CDR3 region is CASSEYSETQYF. CDR3 bases: TGTGCCAGCAGTGAATATTCCGAGACCCAGTACTTC.

The sample holds a few counts of this clonotype. The genes are TRBV27 and TRBJ2-6, with D perhaps matching TRBD2 (7 bases). This CDR3 is built from 18 residues. Germline V gives CDR1 MNHEY, CDR2 SMNVEV (reference sequence). V was pared by 5 bases and J by 0 bases, with 17 bases between. The chain's CDR3 is CASSGRGDIFSGANVLTF. CDR3 DNA sequence: TGTGCCAGCAGTGGGAGGGGGGACATCTTCTCTGGGGCCAACGTCCTGACTTTC.

This clonotype was counted ten times or more. This chain links TRBV20-1 with TRBJ1-5, with 9 bases that match TRBD1. The germline gives CDR1 DFQATT, CDR2 SNEGSKA (reference sequence). The CDR3 consists of 14 residues. The J segment lost 6 bases and the V segment lost 3 bases, leaving 6 bases of the junction unmatched. Here the CDR3 reads CSARVDRGGQPQHF. DNA for the CDR3: TGCAGTGCTAGGGTGGACAGGGGAGGTCAGCCCCAGCATTTT.

This clonotype was picked up many times. The rearrangement uses TRBV12-3 or TRBV12-4 and TRBJ2-2; TRBD1 matches at 8 bases. V gave up 3 bases and J gave up 4 bases; unmatched junction bases: 1. There are 14 residues in the CDR3. CDR3 in DNA: TGTGCCAGCAGTTTTCAGGGGGCCACCGGGGAGCTGTTTTTT. This gives the protein CASSFQGATGELFF.

This clonotype was detected ten times or more. V usage is TRBV24-1 and J usage is TRBJ2-1; D is undetermined. The CDR3 has 15 residues. CDR1 is KGHDR, CDR2 SFDVKD, per germline. The germline V and J ends were trimmed by 9 bases and 6 bases, with 20 bases remaining between them. The CDR3 here is CATELGSLMGNEQFF. In DNA form, the CDR3 reads TGTGCCACCGAGTTGGGGTCCCTAATGGGCAATGAGCAGTTCTTC.

This clonotype was seen repeatedly, ten times or more. The V call is TRBV20-1, the J call TRBJ2-3; TRBD2 aligns across 7 bases. The V segment lost 6 bases and the J segment 5 bases; nucleotides outside the gene matches: 8. The CDR3 has 13 amino acids. The germline V gene has CDR1 DFQATT and CDR2 SNEGSKA (reference sequence). The DNA of the CDR3 is TGCAGTGCAGCAACTAGGGAGGGAGATACGCAGTATTTT. This sequence encodes CSAATREGDTQYF.

At least ten counts were recorded for this clonotype. Here the CDR3 DNA reads TGTGCCAGCAGCGGAGGGGACGAGCAGTACTTC. This gives the protein CASSGGDEQYF. The chain employs TRBV7-2 and TRBJ2-7; tentative D call: TRBD2 (6 bases). V was clipped by 5 bases and J by 5 bases, with 7 bases between them. CDR1 is SGHTA, CDR2 FQGNSA, per germline. The CDR3 runs to 11 residues.

This clonotype appeared many times. J is TRBJ1-5 and V is TRBV6-5; the D is unclear. V gave up 4 bases and J gave up 6 bases, with 16 bases separating them. There are 15 residues in the CDR3. CDR1 and CDR2 (germline): MNHEY, SVGAGI. The CDR3 DNA is TGTGCCAGCAGTTCGGGGTTTGGGGAGAGTCAGCCCCAGCATTTT. It is translated as CASSSGFGESQPQHF.

In its sample, this clonotype was seen many times. The J gene is TRBJ2-1, the V gene TRBV7-2; D is perhaps TRBD1 (5 bases). This CDR3 is 11 amino acids long. Trimming removed 3 bases at V and 12 bases at J, with 9 bases between. The germline V gene has CDR1 SGHTA and CDR2 FQGNSA. In nucleotides, the CDR3 is TGTGCCAGCAGCTTCCAGGGTGCGCAGTTCTTC. It encodes CASSFQGAQFF. The whole variable domain, filled in from reference TRBV7-2 and TRBJ2-1, reads GAGVSQSPSNKVTEKGKDVELRCDPISGHTALYWYRQSLGQGLEFLIYFQGNSAPDKSGLPSDRFSAERTGGSVSTLTIQRTQQEDSAVYLCASSFQGAQFFGPGTRLTVL.

Ten or more counts support this clonotype. This chain joins TRBV20-1 and TRBJ1-6; D gene uncertain. Germline V CDR1 and CDR2: DFQATT, SNEGSKA (reference sequence). With 0 bases removed from V and 6 bases from J, the gap between germline ends came to 9 bases. This CDR3 region has 14 residues. The CDR3 loop reads CSAREAILNSPLHF. In nucleotides, the CDR3 is TGCAGTGCTAGAGAAGCCATCCTTAATTCACCCCTCCACTTT.

Ten or more counts support this clonotype. The chain is built from TRBV3-1 and TRBJ1-2, with a possible D match to TRBD1 (5 bases). Looked up from germline, CDR1 is LGHDT and CDR2 is YNNKEL (reference sequence). V was pared by 1 base and J by 7 bases, with 7 bases between. The length of the CDR3 is 12 residues. CDR3 in DNA: TGTGCCAGCAGCCAAGCGGGGGTTGGCTACACCTTC. Its translation is CASSQAGVGYTF. Drawing the rest from reference TRBV3-1 and TRBJ1-2, the complete variable domain is DTAVSQTPKYLVTQMGNDKSIKCEQNLGHDTMYWYKQDSKKFLKIMFSYNNKELIINETVPNRFSPKSPDKAHLNLHINSLELGDSAVYFCASSQAGVGYTFGSGTRLTVV.